This T cell receptor beta chain was sequenced during a study of blood T cell repertoires in COVID-19. Whole-study context: Italy, Spain and the United States were the sources of the convalescent and acute COVID-19 samples.

Repertoires were generated with immunoSEQ multiplex PCR, while TCRdb's copy carries only in-frame clones and drops some. In the table there are about 98,000 clones, 70% to 90% of which are singletons. Germline CDR1 SGHRS, CDR2 YFSETQ. V gave up 0 bases and J gave up 3 bases, with 17 bases separating them. CDR3 size: 17 residues. The TCR sequence derives from a man in his 70s with acute or convalescent COVID-19. Material for sequencing was peripheral blood. The chain joins TRBV5-1 to TRBJ2-3; D is perhaps TRBD1 (6 bases). The CDR3 region has the DNA TGCGCCAGCAGCTTGGGGCTCACAGGGTCGGGAACAGATACGCAGTATTTT. Amino acids: CASSLGLTGSGTDTQYF.